This T cell receptor beta chain is drawn from a study of blood T cell repertoires in COVID-19 (dated by TCRdb to 2019 to 2021). Regarding the complete study: Samples covering the acute and convalescent phases of COVID-19 were provided by collaborators in the United States, Italy and Spain. A de-identified subject ID, COVID-19 status, age in years and sex were almost always included in the sample metadata. A freely available public database, intended as a resource for researchers studying the immune response to SARS-CoV-2, is where the repertoires were released. Where HLA class I and class II types were available, the types were taken from metadata supplied by the sample provider, not from assay-based typing. The material from the prospective study consisted of cDNA or gDNA derived from T cells, B-cell-depleted T cells, or PBMCs. Deeply sampled blood TCRbeta repertoires from subjects exposed to, actively infected with, or recovered from COVID-19 were included in the dataset. Samples were obtained from the ongoing ImmuneRACE study (first 160 participants) and from 950 to 1,500 subjects provided by 6 global collaborators.

As concerns this clone: Its antigen target is currently unknown. It has no much larger one-base neighbor in the sample; base qualities were not kept.

Collaborating institutions collected whole blood in K2EDTA tubes following their own protocols. For TCRbeta analysis, collaborators shipped samples in one of three forms: frozen whole blood, isolated PBMCs, or DNA extracted from either of those sample types. TCRbeta CDR3 regions were amplified from genomic DNA using the immunoSEQ Assay, a bias-controlled multiplex PCR. The authors processed their data as follows. Within the assay, amplification of reference gene primers was used to estimate how many nucleated cells each sample contained. Sequence reads were collapsed and filtered to measure the absolute abundance of every unique TCRbeta CDR3 rearrangement. For each sample, productive Simpson clonality was calculated as the square root of Simpson's diversity index over productive rearrangements. TCRdb holds this immuneACCESS table with in-frame rearrangements only. Some clones are missing; in checked studies, unresolved V genes explain under half, and the rest has no known cause. V and J calls and clone size are copied from that table; D and trimming were computed from the DNA. For this sample there are about 670,000 clones; approximately 90% appear just once. Together, the top ten hold more than 0.25% of the sample.

General study outcomes and caveats: The amount of clinical and demographic metadata varied by source and participant and was provided uncurated.

The material sequenced was peripheral blood. This TCR derives from a woman aged 18-30 years with acute or convalescent COVID-19.

The DNA sequence is as follows: TGTGCCAGCAGCCAAGAACGGGGGGCAGGCGAGCAGTACTTC. Its translation reads: CASSQERGAGEQYF. In this chain, TRBV4-2 is recombined with TRBJ2-7; TRBD2 is a possible D gene, resting on 7 matching bases. V is cut by 0 bases and J by 6 bases, and the space between the germline ends is 12 bases. Its CDR3 holds 14 amino acids, cysteine through phenylalanine. The DNA shown is the 42-base CDR3, in frame from base 1. From a lookup of the germline V gene, CDR1 and CDR2 are LGHNA and YNFKEQ.